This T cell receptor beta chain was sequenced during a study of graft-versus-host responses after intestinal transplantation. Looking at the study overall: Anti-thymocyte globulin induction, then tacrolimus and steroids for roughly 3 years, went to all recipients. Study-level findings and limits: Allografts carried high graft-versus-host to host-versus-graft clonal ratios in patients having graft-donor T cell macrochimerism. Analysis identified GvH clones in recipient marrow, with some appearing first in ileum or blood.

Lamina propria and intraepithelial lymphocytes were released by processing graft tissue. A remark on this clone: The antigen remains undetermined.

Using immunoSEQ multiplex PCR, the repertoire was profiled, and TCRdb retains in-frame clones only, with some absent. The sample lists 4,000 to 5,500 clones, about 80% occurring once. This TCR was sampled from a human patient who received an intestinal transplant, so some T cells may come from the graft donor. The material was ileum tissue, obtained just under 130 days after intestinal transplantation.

The CDR3 region is CASSRDKGPYEQYF. The CDR3 coding sequence is TGTGCCAGCAGTCGGGACAAGGGTCCCTACGAGCAGTACTTC. The chain uses TRBV6-5 and TRBJ2-7; the D gene is possibly TRBD1 (6 bases). V was cut by 5 bases and J by 2 bases, with 13 bases left in between. Germline V CDR1 and CDR2: MNHEY, SVGAGI. This CDR3 comprises 14 residues.